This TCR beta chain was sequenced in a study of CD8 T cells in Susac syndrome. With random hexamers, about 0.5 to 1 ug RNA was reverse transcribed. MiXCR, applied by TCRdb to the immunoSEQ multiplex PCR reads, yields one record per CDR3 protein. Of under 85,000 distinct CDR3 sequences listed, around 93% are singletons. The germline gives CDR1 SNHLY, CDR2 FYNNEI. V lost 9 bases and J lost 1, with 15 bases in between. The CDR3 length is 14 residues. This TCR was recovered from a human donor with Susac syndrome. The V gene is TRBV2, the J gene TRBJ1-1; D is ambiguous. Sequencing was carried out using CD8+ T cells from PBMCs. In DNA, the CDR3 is TGTGCCAGATCCCTCGGACTGCAGAACACTGAAGCTTTCTTT. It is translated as CARSLGLQNTEAFF.